The TCR beta chain under discussion was sequenced for a study of blood T cell repertoires in COVID-19. For the study at large: COVID-19 samples collected from the United States, Italy and Spain covered acute and convalescent phases. Sources were T cells, B-cell-depleted T cells, or PBMCs; the material itself was cDNA or gDNA.

TCRdb's table, derived via immunoSEQ multiplex PCR, lists solely in-frame clones and lacks some. The data hold some 300,000 clones, with less than 90% observed a single time. Which cohort a participant joined came from the clinical history participants gave. Recovery among Cohort 3 donors was established by two negative PCRs, clearance, or symptom resolution. Trimming took 6 bases from V and 5 from J, leaving 16 bases between them. The CDR3 spans 14 residues. CDR1 SNHLY and CDR2 FYNNEI come from the germline V gene. The rearrangement joins TRBV2 to TRBJ1-1; no clear D gene. The TCR sequence derives from a woman in her twenties or thirties who had recovered from COVID-19. The sequencing input was PBMCs or T cells enriched from blood (not recorded which). CDR3 sequence: CASREGKLVTEAFF. The CDR3 coding sequence is TGTGCCAGCAGGGAGGGAAAACTGGTGACTGAAGCTTTCTTT.